This T cell receptor (beta chain) was found in a study of CD4 T cells in relation to SARS-CoV-2 and coronaviruses. Study-wide results and caveats: Each donor contributed either pre-pandemic or post-infection samples, not both.

Assay used: immunoSEQ multiplex PCR; TCRdb lists only in-frame clones, some missing. The table lists around 18,000 clones, roughly 80% of them singletons. The CDR3 runs to 14 residues. V lost 3 bases, J lost 1 base, and 6 bases lay in between. Germline assignment: CDR1 MGHRA and CDR2 YSYEKL. Comments on this clone: Its antigen remains unidentified.

The unexposed donors gave CD4+ T cells in 2011-2018, prior to COVID-19. CD4+ T cells were isolated from the cells after more than nine days of culture. This chain links TRBV4-1 with TRBJ2-2; D call uncertain. The specimen was CD4+ T cells from PBMCs, cultured in vitro. The source is a human donor in good health. CDR3 nucleotide sequence: TGCGCCAGCAGCCATGAACTGAACACCGGGGAGCTGTTTTTT. Its protein product is CASSHELNTGELFF.